These T cell receptor beta chains were read from a single sample in a study of Graves' ophthalmopathy and Graves' hyperthyroidism. TCRdb re-called the multiplex PCR reads with MiXCR, one entry per CDR3 protein. The sample lists roughly 610,000 distinct CDR3 sequences, 22% occurring once. The specimen was peripheral blood. These receptors were collected from a woman younger than 30 with stable Graves' hyperthyroidism. Some clones in this sample may be carry-over from other donors' samples. Both conserved end residues are part of each CDR3. The D gene is left open where the match is weak. Not all rows give a size; the values are once, few, many and, for expanded clones, a class.

few	TRBV7-9	TRBJ2-7	TRBD1	CASSLADRGTDEQYF	TGTGCCAGCAGCTTAGCGGACAGGGGCACAGACGAGCAGTACTTC
few	TRBV12-3/TRBV12-4	TRBJ1-1	.	CASSQQGSHTEAFF	TGTGCCAGCAGCCAACAGGGATCGCACACTGAAGCTTTCTTT
.	TRBV20-1	TRBJ1-5	.	CSASRRGLTYSNQPQHF	TGCAGTGCTAGCCGCAGGGGCCTAACTTATAGCAATCAGCCCCAGCATTTT
.	TRBV5-5	TRBJ1-5	.	CASSPSTASGQPQHF	TGTGCCAGCAGCCCCTCGACTGCTTCGGGACAGCCCCAGCATTTT
many	TRBV7-9	TRBJ1-1	.	CATVLLGTEAFF	TGTGCCACCGTTTTACTAGGCACTGAAGCTTTCTTT
many	TRBV29-1	TRBJ1-2	.	CSVVTNYGYTF	TGCAGCGTTGTGACTAACTATGGCTACACCTTC
.	TRBV6-5	TRBJ2-5	.	CASSSTTGGETKYF	TGTGCCAGCAGTTCTACAACAGGCGGGGAGACCAAGTACTTC
few	TRBV7-2	TRBJ2-5	TRBD2	CASSLESGGVAETQYF	TGTGCCAGCAGCTTAGAATCGGGGGGGGTGGCGGAGACCCAGTACTTC
many	TRBV6-2/TRBV6-3	TRBJ2-7	.	CASMRGGTYEQYF	TGTGCCAGCATGAGGGGAGGCACCTACGAGCAGTACTTC
.	TRBV30	TRBJ1-1	.	CAWSVGLRTEAFF	TGTGCCTGGAGTGTAGGGCTTAGGACTGAAGCTTTCTTT
few	TRBV29-1	TRBJ1-1	.	CSVEESYTEAFF	TGCAGCGTTGAAGAGTCGTACACTGAAGCTTTCTTT
.	TRBV10-3	TRBJ2-5	.	CAISRIRGGYQETQYF	TGTGCCATCAGTAGGATCCGGGGCGGGTACCAAGAGACCCAGTACTTC
.	TRBV6-2/TRBV6-3	TRBJ1-1	TRBD1	CASSYSRDSPWNTEAFF	TGTGCCAGCAGTTACTCGCGGGACAGCCCCTGGAACACTGAAGCTTTCTTT
.	TRBV11-2	TRBJ2-5	.	CASSLVIADETQYF	TGTGCCAGCAGCTTAGTTATTGCCGATGAGACCCAGTACTTC
many	TRBV7-9	TRBJ1-5	.	CASSTQNQPQHF	TGTGCCAGCAGCACCCAGAATCAGCCCCAGCATTTT
many	TRBV6-1	TRBJ1-1	.	CASSTGTSTEAFF	TGTGCCAGCAGTACAGGGACTTCCACTGAAGCTTTCTTT
.	TRBV7-9	TRBJ1-3	.	CASSSPVRASTGNTIYF	TGTGCCAGCAGCTCTCCGGTCCGGGCCTCTACTGGAAACACCATATATTTT
.	TRBV27	TRBJ1-5	.	CASSSGRMHSNQPQHF	TGTGCCAGCAGTTCCGGACGGATGCATAGCAATCAGCCCCAGCATTTT
few	TRBV20-1	TRBJ1-1	.	CSAREYPSATEAFF	TGCAGTGCTAGAGAGTACCCTTCGGCCACTGAAGCTTTCTTT
.	TRBV30	TRBJ2-7	TRBD1	CAWSYKGQGQGEQYF	TGTGCCTGGAGTTATAAGGGACAGGGTCAGGGCGAGCAGTACTTC
.	TRBV6-4	TRBJ1-3	.	CASTSRGQMNSGNTIYF	TGTGCCAGCACCTCCAGGGGCCAAATGAACTCTGGAAACACCATATATTTT
many	TRBV19	TRBJ1-1	.	CASSASPGRMNTEAFF	TGTGCCAGTTCCGCTTCCCCGGGCCGAATGAACACTGAAGCTTTCTTT
many	TRBV19	TRBJ1-2	.	CASTLPETGVSGYTF	TGTGCCAGTACTCTCCCGGAGACAGGAGTTTCCGGCTACACCTTC
many	TRBV12-5	TRBJ2-7	.	CASGLNHIGEQYF	TGTGCTAGTGGTTTGAACCACATAGGCGAGCAGTACTTC